One and the same sample provided the 6 T cell receptor beta chains below, sequenced in a study of blood T cell repertoires in COVID-19. Generated by immunoSEQ multiplex PCR, the TCRdb table keeps only in-frame clones and is missing some. The data show hundreds of thousands of clones, approximately 90% seen once. The sequencing sample was made of peripheral blood. The receptors originated from a woman under 40 with active or convalescent COVID-19.

CDR3 sequence (DNA): TGCGCCAGCAGCTCAACTTCAGGGGTGCAGCCCCAGCATTTT. As protein: CASSSTSGVQPQHF. V usage is TRBV5-1 and J usage is TRBJ1-5; D might be TRBD1 (6 bases). This CDR3 is 14 amino acids long. V lost 3 bases to trimming and J lost 7 bases, with 14 bases between them. CDR1 is SGHRS, CDR2 YFSETQ, per germline. The full variable domain, rest sourced from reference TRBV5-1 and TRBJ1-5, is KAGVTQTPRYLIKTRGQQVTLSCSPISGHRSVSWYQQTPGQGLQFLFEYFSETQRNKGNFPGRFSGRQFSNSRSEMNVSTLELGDSALYLCASSSTSGVQPQHFGDGTRLSIL.

The chain links TRBV18 to TRBJ1-3, with D uncertain. CDR3 length: 16 residues. From germline, CDR1 is KGHSH and CDR2 LQKENI. V shed 0 bases and J shed 1 base, with 10 bases lying between them. CDR3 sequence: CASSPPGITSGNTIYF. The CDR3 nucleotides are TGTGCCAGCTCACCACCCGGTATCACTTCTGGAAACACCATATATTTT.

The chain links TRBV3-1 (or the pseudogene TRBV3-2) to TRBJ2-7; 10 nucleotides match TRBD2. CDR1 and CDR2 from the germline V gene are LGHDT and YNNKEL (reference sequence). Trimming at V came to 1 base and at J to 5 bases, leaving 5 bases not matched to a gene. The CDR3 length is 15 residues. The CDR3 coding sequence is TGTGCCAGCAGCCAAGTCCTAGCGGGGGACCACGAGCAGTACTTC. This sequence encodes CASSQVLAGDHEQYF.

V gene TRBV5-1 combines with J gene TRBJ2-7; 16 nucleotides match TRBD2. Trimming cost V 5 bases and J 2 bases; bases outside gene matches: 7. The CDR3 is made up of 17 amino acids. Germline V lookup: CDR1 SGHRS, CDR2 YFSETQ. The CDR3 loop is CASRPGTSGRVAYEQYF. As DNA, the CDR3 is TGCGCCAGCAGACCCGGGACTAGCGGGAGGGTGGCCTACGAGCAGTACTTC.

V is TRBV3-1 (or the pseudogene TRBV3-2) and J is TRBJ2-7; unclear D gene. Germline V gene sequence: CDR1 LGHDT, CDR2 YNNKEL (reference sequence). The CDR3 runs to 12 residues. Trimming pared 4 bases from V and 6 bases from J, leaving 10 bases between. CDR3 nucleotide sequence: TGTGCCAGCAGCCTCCGAACTTTCGAGCAGTACTTC. It translates to CASSLRTFEQYF.

This clone was seen only once. The V call is TRBV13, the J call TRBJ2-5, with D possibly matching TRBD1 (6 bases). The V end lost 0 bases, the J end lost 5 bases, and 7 bases lay between the germline ends. The CDR3 is 13 amino acids. CDR1 PRHDT and CDR2 FYEKMQ come from the germline V gene (reference sequence). DNA of the CDR3: TGTGCCAGCAGCTTAGGGGGGGCTGAGACCCAGTACTTC. This translates into CASSLGGAETQYF.